This T cell receptor (beta chain) was documented in a study of OX40 agonist ivuxolimab in advanced cancers. This clone has only one observation. The germline V gene encodes CDR1 SNHLY and CDR2 FYNNEI. The CDR3 is made up of 15 amino acids. V gave up 5 bases and J gave up 6 bases, with 16 bases separating them. Produced via immunoSEQ multiplex PCR; TCRdb's table is partial and in-frame only. The table records some 27,000 clones, 80% of them present only once. The sample consisted of CD4+ or CD8+ T cells sorted from blood, taken in a trial of the OX40 agonist ivuxolimab. The clonotype comes from an adult with an advanced solid tumor such as melanoma, head and neck, liver or kidney cancer. J is TRBJ2-2 and V is TRBV2, with a tentative D call TRBD1 (5 bases). The CDR3 sequence is CASSSLQVSPGELFF. CDR3 bases: TGTGCCAGCAGTTCATTACAGGTTTCTCCCGGGGAGCTGTTTTTT.